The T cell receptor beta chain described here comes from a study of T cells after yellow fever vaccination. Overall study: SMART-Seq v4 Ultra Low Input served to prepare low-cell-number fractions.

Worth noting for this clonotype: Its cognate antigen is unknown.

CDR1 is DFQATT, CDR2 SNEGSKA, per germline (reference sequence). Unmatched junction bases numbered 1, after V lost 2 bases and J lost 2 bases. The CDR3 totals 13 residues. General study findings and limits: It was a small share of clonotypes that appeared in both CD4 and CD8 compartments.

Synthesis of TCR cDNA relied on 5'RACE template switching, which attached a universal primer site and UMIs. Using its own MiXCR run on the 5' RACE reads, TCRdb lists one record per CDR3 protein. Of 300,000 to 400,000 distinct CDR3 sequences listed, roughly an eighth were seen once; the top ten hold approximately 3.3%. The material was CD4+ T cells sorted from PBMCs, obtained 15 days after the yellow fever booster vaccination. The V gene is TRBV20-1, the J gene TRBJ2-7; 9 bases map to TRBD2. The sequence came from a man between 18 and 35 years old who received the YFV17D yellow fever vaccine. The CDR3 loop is CSARPSGAYEQYV. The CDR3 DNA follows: TGCAGTGCTAGACCTAGCGGGGCCTACGAGCAGTACGTC.